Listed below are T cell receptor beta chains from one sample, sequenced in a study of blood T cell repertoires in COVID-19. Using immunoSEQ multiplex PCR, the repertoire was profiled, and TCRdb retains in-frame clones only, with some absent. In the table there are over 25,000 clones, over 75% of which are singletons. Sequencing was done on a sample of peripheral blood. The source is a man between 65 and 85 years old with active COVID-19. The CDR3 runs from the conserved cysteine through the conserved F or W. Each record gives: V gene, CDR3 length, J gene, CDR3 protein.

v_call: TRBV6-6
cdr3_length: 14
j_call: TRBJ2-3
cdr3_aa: CASSYDSSTDTQYF

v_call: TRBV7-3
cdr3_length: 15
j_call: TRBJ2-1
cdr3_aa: CASSSEGTLPNEQFF

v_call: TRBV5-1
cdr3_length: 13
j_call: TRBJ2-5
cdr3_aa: CASSTTVQETQYF

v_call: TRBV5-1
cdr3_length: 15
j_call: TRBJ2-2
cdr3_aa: CASSPNRGNTGELFF

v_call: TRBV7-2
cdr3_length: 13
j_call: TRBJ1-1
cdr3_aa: CASSLGQGVRAFF

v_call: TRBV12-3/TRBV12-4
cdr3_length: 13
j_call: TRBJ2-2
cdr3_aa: CASSLRGAGELFF

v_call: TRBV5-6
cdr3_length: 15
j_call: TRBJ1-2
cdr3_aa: CASSVDGTANYGYTF

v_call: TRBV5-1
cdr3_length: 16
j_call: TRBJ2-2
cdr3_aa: CASSLGTTRFNGELFF

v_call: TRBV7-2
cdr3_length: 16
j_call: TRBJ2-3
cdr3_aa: CASSFGGGRGTDTQYF

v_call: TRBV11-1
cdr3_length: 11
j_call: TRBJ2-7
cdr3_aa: CASSHSGEQYF

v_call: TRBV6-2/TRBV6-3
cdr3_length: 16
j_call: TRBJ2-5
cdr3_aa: CASSSPRTSGRETQYF

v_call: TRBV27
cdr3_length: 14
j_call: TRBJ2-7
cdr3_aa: CASSSNRDSYEQYF

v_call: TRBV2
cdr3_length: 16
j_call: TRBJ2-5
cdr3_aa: CASSPQAANPGGTQYF

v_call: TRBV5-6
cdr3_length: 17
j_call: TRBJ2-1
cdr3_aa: CASSLVASGAGDNEQFF

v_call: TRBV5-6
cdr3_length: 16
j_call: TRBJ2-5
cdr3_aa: CASSYDPGGWQETQYF

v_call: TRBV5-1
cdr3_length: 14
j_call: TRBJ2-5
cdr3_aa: CASSLAGVLETQYF

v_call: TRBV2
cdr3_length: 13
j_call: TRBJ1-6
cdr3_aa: CASSEAQGSPLHF

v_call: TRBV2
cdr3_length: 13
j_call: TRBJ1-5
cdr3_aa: CASSDREGQPQHF

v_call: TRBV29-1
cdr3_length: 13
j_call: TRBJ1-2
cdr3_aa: CSVATGGLYGYTF

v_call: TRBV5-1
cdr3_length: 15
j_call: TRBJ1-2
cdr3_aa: CASSLASGFGYGYTF

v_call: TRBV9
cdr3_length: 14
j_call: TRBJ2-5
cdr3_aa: CASSVGLAKETQYF

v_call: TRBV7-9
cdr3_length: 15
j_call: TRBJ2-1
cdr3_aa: CASSRDRGPYNEQFF

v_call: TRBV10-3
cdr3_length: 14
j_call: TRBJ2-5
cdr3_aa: CAIAPREYQETQYF

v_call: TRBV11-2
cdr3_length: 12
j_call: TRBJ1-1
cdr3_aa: CASSLAGIEAFF